This record concerns one TCR beta chain sequence. The antigen remains undetermined. Specified treatment: oral pan-JAK inhibitor, 5-10 mg twice daily. This entry is derived from a study of CD8+ T cells in alopecia areata. Trimming shortened V by 8 bases and J by 1 base, and 11 bases separated the two germline ends. The CDR3 spans 12 residues. Per germline, CDR1 SQVTM and CDR2 ANQGSEA. Regarding the study as a whole: Under tofacitinib, numerous expanded lesional clonotypes remained detectable in scalp and blood.

As the sequencing template, cDNA was produced by extracting RNA and reverse transcribing it. Assay: immunoSEQ multiplex PCR; the TCRdb copy retains only in-frame clones and omits some. The sample includes under 200,000 clones, less than 70% of them seen just once. The material was CD4+ T cells sorted from blood, obtained at week 24, from a patient treated with tofacitinib. This receptor was identified in a human donor with alopecia areata. The rearrangement uses TRBV29-1 and TRBJ1-1; tentatively, D is TRBD1 (5 bases). CDR3 region: CSHGHPNTEAFF. The CDR3 DNA reads TGCAGCCACGGACACCCGAACACTGAAGCTTTCTTT.